The rows below give T cell receptor beta chains drawn from one sample of a study of blood T cell repertoires in COVID-19. Method: immunoSEQ multiplex PCR; TCRdb's copy keeps in-frame clones and lacks some. This sample has about 200,000 clones, with roughly 80% found just once. Sample: PBMCs or T cells enriched from blood (not recorded which). Every receptor here comes from a man aged 35-49 years who had recovered from COVID-19. Both conserved end residues are part of each CDR3. D genes are given only for firm matches. Clone sizes are given selectively: once, few, many, or a class where the clone is expanded.

j_gene,abundance,len,d_gene,v_gene,CDR3nt,CDR3aa
TRBJ2-7,few,17,-,TRBV4-2,TGTGCCAGCAGCCAAGCGTGGCAGCCGGGAACGTTCTACGAGCAGTACTTC,CASSQAWQPGTFYEQYF
TRBJ2-3,-,13,-,TRBV9,TGTGCCAGCAGCGCGGGTGGCACAGATACGCAGTATTTT,CASSAGGTDTQYF
TRBJ1-5,once,16,-,TRBV19,TGTGCCAGTAGTACCCTGGGGAGTAGGAGCAATCAGCCCCAGCATTTT,CASSTLGSRSNQPQHF
TRBJ1-1,-,13,-,TRBV4-1,TGCGCCAGCACCGCAGGGACAAACACTGAAGCTTTCTTT,CASTAGTNTEAFF
TRBJ2-1,-,13,-,TRBV24-1,TGTGCCACCCAGGGCAGGGGAAACAATGAGCAGTTCTTC,CATQGRGNNEQFF
TRBJ1-6,-,16,-,TRBV14,TGTGCCAGCAGCCCAGGCAGGATTCGGATCAATTCACCCCTCCACTTT,CASSPGRIRINSPLHF
TRBJ2-3,-,14,-,TRBV5-5,TGTGCCAGCAGCTTGGCGGGGGGCACAGATACGCAGTATTTT,CASSLAGGTDTQYF
TRBJ1-1,-,15,-,TRBV18,TGTGCCAGCTCACCACAAAGCGATCCCCAGACCGAAGCTTTCTTT,CASSPQSDPQTEAFF
TRBJ1-2,-,15,-,TRBV19,TGTGCCAGTAGTGGAATCCAGCGCACCGGCTATGGCTACACCTTC,CASSGIQRTGYGYTF
TRBJ1-2,-,14,-,TRBV7-8,TGTGCCAGCAGCTTAGTCACAGGAGACTATGGCTACACCTTC,CASSLVTGDYGYTF
TRBJ1-2,-,13,-,TRBV5-1,TGCGCCAGCAGCTTAACCCAGGGAGGCGGCTACACCTTC,CASSLTQGGGYTF
TRBJ1-3,-,15,-,TRBV4-2,TGTGCCAGCAGCCAAGAAGGAGGCTCTGGAAACACCATATATTTT,CASSQEGGSGNTIYF
TRBJ2-2,-,19,-,TRBV5-1,TGCGCCAGCAGCCCTTTAGGTTTGTTTCGGACGGGGGTTACCGGGGAGCTGTTTTTT,CASSPLGLFRTGVTGELFF
TRBJ1-5,-,13,-,TRBV7-2,TGTGCCAGCAGCTTAAGGACTAATCAGCCCCAGCATTTT,CASSLRTNQPQHF
TRBJ1-6,-,20,-,TRBV21-1,TGTGCCAGCAGCAAAGTTCCTCCGTTTCAGGACAGGGACTATAATTCACCCCTCCACTTT,CASSKVPPFQDRDYNSPLHF
TRBJ1-1,once,12,-,TRBV5-1,TGCGCCAGCAGCCCGCCGGGGGCTGAAGCTTTCTTT,CASSPPGAEAFF
TRBJ2-7,-,14,-,TRBV4-2,TGTGCCAGCAGCCAAGGGCGGGACTCCTACGAGCAGTACTTC,CASSQGRDSYEQYF
TRBJ1-6,-,15,-,TRBV5-6,TGTGCCAGCAGCTGGCTCCATTATCGCCATTCACCCCTCCACTTT,CASSWLHYRHSPLHF
TRBJ1-5,-,14,-,TRBV6-5,TGTGCCAGCAGTCTAAAACAGGGTAATCAGCCCCAGCATTTT,CASSLKQGNQPQHF
TRBJ2-3,-,13,TRBD1,TRBV29-1,TGCAGCGCGCAGGGGGATATATGGGATACGCAGTATTTT,CSAQGDIWDTQYF